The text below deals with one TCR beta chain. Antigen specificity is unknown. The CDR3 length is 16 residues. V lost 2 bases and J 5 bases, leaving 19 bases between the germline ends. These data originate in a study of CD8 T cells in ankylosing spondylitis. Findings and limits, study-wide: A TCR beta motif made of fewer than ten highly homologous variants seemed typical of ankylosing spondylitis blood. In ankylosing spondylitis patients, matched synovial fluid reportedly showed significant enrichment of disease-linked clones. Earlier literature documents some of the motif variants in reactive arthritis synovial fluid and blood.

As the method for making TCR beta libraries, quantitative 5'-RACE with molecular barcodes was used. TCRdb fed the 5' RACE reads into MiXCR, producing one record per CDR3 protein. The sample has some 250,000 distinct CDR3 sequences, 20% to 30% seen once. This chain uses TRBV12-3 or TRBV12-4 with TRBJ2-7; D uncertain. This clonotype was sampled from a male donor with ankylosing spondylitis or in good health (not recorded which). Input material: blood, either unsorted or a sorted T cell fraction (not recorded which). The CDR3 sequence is CASSLRASNHPHEQYF. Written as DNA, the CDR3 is TGTGCCAGCAGTTTAAGGGCCTCAAACCACCCCCACGAGCAGTACTTC.